This TCR beta chain was captured by sequencing in a study of cytomegalovirus exposure and HLA in healthy donors. Study results and limitations: As was reported, the HLA-A and HLA-B alleles of most subjects were accurately predicted from TCR beta sequences.

The CDR3 sequence is 15 residues long. The V gene's germline CDR1 is SGHDT and CDR2 YYEEEE. The V gene end was trimmed by 0 bases and the J gene end by 2 bases; junction bases not matched to a gene: 1. PCR was performed using 60 Vbeta and 13 Jbeta primers. Repertoires were generated with immunoSEQ multiplex PCR, while TCRdb's copy carries only in-frame clones and drops some. This table has 100,000 or so clones, 76% appearing once. Only a few counts were recorded for this clone. No antigen is known for it. The sample comprised PBMCs. This rearrangement joins TRBV5-6 to TRBJ2-3, with TRBD2 identical over 9 bases. The sequence was collected from a middle-aged man in good health and CMV-seronegative. The CDR3 DNA reads TGTGCCAGCAGCTTGGTAGCGGGGGACACAGATACGCAGTATTTT. Translated, it gives CASSLVAGDTDTQYF.